Listed here are 18 T cell receptor beta chains from one sample, sequenced in a study of T cell responses to AZD1222 COVID-19 vaccine. TCRdb keeps only in-frame clones here, not all; method: immunoSEQ multiplex PCR. The sample has some 120,000 clones, roughly 90% seen once. This specimen was peripheral blood, taken on day 0 of AZD1222 vaccination. The source is an adult in good health.

There are a few counts of this clone. This chain joins TRBV7-3 and TRBJ2-2; D is unclear. This CDR3 region has 14 residues. The germline V gene has CDR1 SGHTA and CDR2 FQGTGA. Trimming shortened V by 1 base and J by 1 base, and 4 bases separated the two germline ends. CDR3 region: CASSLSLNTGELFF. The DNA for the CDR3 is TGTGCCAGCAGCTTAAGCCTGAACACCGGGGAGCTGTTTTTT.

The chain recombines TRBV18 with TRBJ2-1; TRBD2 aligns across 7 bases. This CDR3 is built from 13 residues. Trimming at V came to 6 bases and at J to 11 bases, leaving 10 bases not matched to a gene. Germline V gene sequence: CDR1 KGHSH, CDR2 LQKENI. The CDR3 DNA sequence: TGTGCCAGCTCGACCAGCGGGGAGACTAAGCAGTTCTTC. Translation: CASSTSGETKQFF.

This rearrangement joins TRBV7-9 to TRBJ2-5; 7 bases agree with TRBD1. Trimming removed 2 bases from V and 5 bases from J; junction bases left unmatched: 8. Per the germline V gene, CDR1 is SEHNR and CDR2 is FQNEAQ (reference sequence). This CDR3 contains 15 residues. The CDR3 DNA reads TGTGCCAGCAGCTTATGGACAGGCAGGCGGGAGACCCAGTACTTC. Translating it yields CASSLWTGRRETQYF. Based on the CDR3 plus reference TRBV7-9 and TRBJ2-5, the full variable domain is DTGVSQNPRHKITKRGQNVTFRCDPISEHNRLYWYRQTLGQGPEFLTYFQNEAQLEKSRLLSDRFSAERPKGSFSTLEIQRTEQGDSAMYLCASSLWTGRRETQYFGPGTRLLVL.

This chain links TRBV4-3 with TRBJ1-2; weak D call: TRBD1 (5 bases). V gave up 4 bases and J gave up 4 bases, with 10 bases separating them. The germline V gene encodes CDR1 LGHNA and CDR2 YSLEER. This CDR3 is built from 13 residues. As DNA, the CDR3 is TGCGCCAGCAGCCCGGGGCCCCCCTATGGCTACACCTTC. Translating it yields CASSPGPPYGYTF.

The chain couples TRBV12-5 to TRBJ2-7, with 10 bases lining up with TRBD1. Germline V CDR1 and CDR2: LGHNT, FRNRAP. The length of the CDR3 is 13 residues. The V gene end was trimmed by 9 bases and the J gene end by 4 bases; junction bases not matched to a gene: 6. The CDR3 DNA follows: TGTGCTAGCCGGGGGACAGGGGCGTACGAGCAGTACTTC. Its translation is CASRGTGAYEQYF.

The rearrangement uses TRBV5-1 and TRBJ2-2, with TRBD2 identical over 7 bases. The germline V gene has CDR1 SGHRS and CDR2 YFSETQ. This CDR3 contains 16 residues. V was clipped by 5 bases and J by 6 bases; unmatched bases: 13. The CDR3: CASSPQGLAVAGELFF. The CDR3 DNA sequence: TGCGCCAGCAGTCCCCAGGGTCTAGCGGTCGCCGGGGAGCTGTTTTTT.

The genes are TRBV5-4 and TRBJ1-1; no firm D call. Trimming shortened V by 5 bases and J by 0 bases, and 8 bases separated the two germline ends. The CDR3 runs 13 residues. The germline V gene has CDR1 SGHNT and CDR2 YYREEE (reference sequence). Written as DNA, the CDR3 is TGTGCCAGCAGAGTCACCCTGAACACTGAAGCTTTCTTT. As protein: CASRVTLNTEAFF.

In this sample, this clone turned up once. This sequence joins TRBV7-3 and TRBJ2-1; D not certain. CDR3 length equals 15 residues. Trimming left V 8 bases short and J 10 bases short, with 24 bases between. Germline CDR1 reads SGHTA; CDR2 reads FQGTGA. CDR3: CASAHLWVFVWEQFF. The CDR3, as DNA: TGTGCCAGCGCCCACCTGTGGGTCTTTGTGTGGGAGCAGTTCTTC.

This clone appeared a single time. The J gene is TRBJ1-2, the V gene TRBV30, with D unclear. Germline values: CDR1 GTSNPN, CDR2 SVGIG (reference sequence). The CDR3 extends over 12 amino acids. Trimming stripped 4 bases from V and 4 bases from J, with 10 bases between. The CDR3 DNA is TGTGCCTGGACCCCTGGAGGCTATGGCTACACCTTC. Translation gives CAWTPGGYGYTF.

The chain recombines TRBV27 with TRBJ1-1; tentatively, D is TRBD1 (6 bases). This CDR3 region has 11 residues. Germline V gene data show CDR1 as MNHEY and CDR2 as SMNVEV (reference sequence). The germline V and J ends were trimmed by 6 bases and 5 bases, with 7 bases remaining between them. CDR3 protein: CASRQGTEAFF. Here the CDR3 DNA reads TGTGCCAGCAGGCAGGGGACTGAAGCTTTCTTT.

The chain recombines TRBV24-1 with TRBJ2-1, with 8 bases that match TRBD1. The germline CDR1 and CDR2 sequences are KGHDR and SFDVKD. The CDR3 sequence is 17 residues long. V was pared by 5 bases and J by 7 bases, with 15 bases of the junction left unmatched. Here the CDR3 reads CATSAPWTGNFENEQFF. In DNA, the CDR3 is TGTGCCACCAGTGCTCCGTGGACAGGGAATTTTGAGAATGAGCAGTTCTTC.

This rearrangement joins TRBV5-6 to TRBJ2-5, with 7 bases fitting TRBD1. The CDR3 length is 17 residues. The germline CDR1 and CDR2 sequences are SGHDT and YYEEEE. V dropped 3 bases and J dropped 0; count of bases not matched to a gene: 11. CDR3 bases: TGTGCCAGCAGCTCCTTTCGAGGAGACAGGGACCAAGAGACCCAGTACTTC. Its translation is CASSSFRGDRDQETQYF.

The chain uses TRBV6-1 and TRBJ1-3, with TRBD1 matching over 7 bases. J gave up 4 bases and V 7 bases, and 4 bases lay outside the gene matches. The CDR3 has 13 residues. Germline loops: CDR1 MNHNS, CDR2 SASEGT. Here the CDR3 reads CASTPTGGNTIYF. The DNA of the CDR3 is TGTGCCAGCACTCCGACAGGGGGAAACACCATATATTTT.

The chain joins TRBV6-2 or TRBV6-3 to TRBJ2-1; D possibly corresponds to TRBD2 (6 bases). CDR1 and CDR2 (germline): MNHEY, SVGEGT. The CDR3 totals 14 residues. With 0 bases removed from V and 4 bases from J, the gap between germline ends came to 7 bases. CDR3 amino acids: CASSYSSGYNEQFF. CDR3 nucleotides: TGTGCCAGCAGTTACTCAAGCGGGTACAATGAGCAGTTCTTC.

This chain joins TRBV27 and TRBJ2-1; D gene uncertain. Trimming took 5 bases from V and 7 from J, leaving 6 bases between them. This CDR3 region has 11 residues. Germline assignment: CDR1 MNHEY and CDR2 SMNVEV (reference sequence). As DNA, the CDR3 is TGTGCCAGCAGTAGGGCGAATGAGCAGTTCTTC. Its protein product is CASSRANEQFF.

The rearrangement joins TRBV6-4 to TRBJ1-4, with D perhaps matching TRBD1 (5 bases). Per germline, CDR1 MRHNA and CDR2 SNTAGT. V dropped 3 bases and J dropped 0 bases, with 5 bases sitting between them. CDR3 length: 14 amino acids. The CDR3 nucleotides read TGTGCCAGCAGTGAGGGACCAACTAATGAAAAACTGTTTTTT. As protein: CASSEGPTNEKLFF.

The rearrangement joins TRBV9 to TRBJ2-3, with a tentative D call TRBD2 (6 bases). V lost 0 bases to trimming and J lost 2 bases, with 7 bases between them. The CDR3 sequence is 14 residues long. Germline V lookup: CDR1 SGDLS, CDR2 YYNGEE. CDR3 coding DNA: TGTGCCAGCAGCGTAGGCGGGGTCACAGATACGCAGTATTTT. Protein sequence: CASSVGGVTDTQYF.

This chain links TRBV28 with TRBJ2-1; 8 bases align to TRBD2. This CDR3 region has 19 residues. V was clipped by 0 bases and J by 0 bases; unmatched bases: 10. CDR1 is MDHEN and CDR2 is SYDVKM in the germline V gene. In nucleotides, the CDR3 is TGTGCCAGCAGTTTATGGGGTCTAGCGGGTTCTAGCTCCTACAATGAGCAGTTCTTC. Translation: CASSLWGLAGSSSYNEQFF. Full variable domain (rest looked up from reference TRBV28 and TRBJ2-1): DVKVTQSSRYLVKRTGEKVFLECVQDMDHENMFWYRQDPGLGLRLIYFSYDVKMKEKGDIPEGYSVSREKKERFSLILESASTNQTSMYLCASSLWGLAGSSSYNEQFFGPGTRLTVL.